Here is one T cell receptor beta chain with its context. Its cognate antigen is unknown. This CDR3 contains 13 residues. Germline V gives CDR1 SGHTA, CDR2 FQGNSA. V was clipped by 0 bases and J by 13 bases, with 15 bases between them. The record originates from a study of blood T cells in healthy people across ages. Study-wide results and caveats: Higher diversity and more naive CD4+ cells were features of long-lived donors, compared to aged donors.

For the second PCR, which ran for 7 to 11 cycles, a sample-barcoded 5' primer and a J-beta primer mix were used. TCRdb re-called the 5' RACE reads through MiXCR, storing one row per CDR3 protein. The data contain roughly 1.6 million distinct CDR3 sequences, roughly 30% of them singletons. For every donor, a draw yielded about 9.7 milliliters of peripheral blood. This sequence originates from a woman aged 25 to 39 in good health. The rearrangement uses TRBV7-2 and TRBJ1-2; TRBD1 is a possible D gene (5 bases). The sample taken for sequencing was blood. CDR3 bases: TGTGCCAGCAGCTTAGCCACAGCAGGGTTCTGCACCTTC. Translated: CASSLATAGFCTF.